Listed below are T cell receptor beta chains from one sample, sequenced in a study of CD8+ T cells in alopecia areata. The method was immunoSEQ multiplex PCR; TCRdb's version includes in-frame clones alone and lacks a portion of them. The sample holds roughly 120,000 clones; roughly 60% are singletons and the top ten take more than 25%. The sample in question was CD8+ T cells sorted from blood, obtained at week 4, from a patient treated with tofacitinib. These receptors were obtained from a human donor with alopecia areata. Both conserved end residues are part of each CDR3. D genes are given only for firm matches. Clone size is stated in some rows and not others, as once, few, many or a class when expanded.

TRBV29-1	TRBD2	TRBJ2-4	few	CSVEERGAAKNIQYF	TGCAGCGTAGAAGAGCGGGGGGCAGCCAAAAACATTCAGTACTTC
TRBV30	-	TRBJ1-1	few	CAWSVGTGGADLFF	TGTGCCTGGAGTGTAGGAACCGGGGGCGCAGATCTGTTCTTT
TRBV29-1	-	TRBJ2-1	once	CSVGAYNEQFF	TGCAGCGTTGGGGCCTACAATGAGCAGTTCTTC
TRBV29-1	-	TRBJ2-4	few	CSAPGLPKNIQYF	TGCAGCGCCCCGGGACTTCCCAAAAACATTCAGTACTTC
TRBV30	-	TRBJ1-1	-	CAWVSPNTEAFF	TGTGCCTGGGTCAGCCCGAACACTGAAGCTTTCTTT
TRBV4-2	-	TRBJ1-1	few	CASSGNTEAFF	TGTGCCAGCAGCGGGAACACTGAAGCTTTCTTT
TRBV9	-	TRBJ2-5	-	CASSVERGGETQYF	TGTGCCAGCAGCGTCGAAAGGGGTGGAGAGACCCAGTACTTC
TRBV27	-	TRBJ1-1	-	CASSFIGPPGEAFF	TGTGCCAGCAGTTTCATTGGGCCGCCCGGGGAAGCTTTCTTT
TRBV30	TRBD1	TRBJ1-2	few	CAWSEGQNYGYTF	TGTGCCTGGAGTGAGGGACAGAACTATGGCTACACCTTC
TRBV27	-	TRBJ2-7	-	CASSFGGQQYEQYF	TGTGCCAGCAGTTTCGGGGGACAGCAATACGAGCAGTACTTC
TRBV7-9	-	TRBJ2-1	few	CASSLYVNEQFF	TGTGCCAGCAGCTTATATGTCAATGAGCAGTTCTTC
TRBV4-1	-	TRBJ1-1	-	CASSLSQDLNTEAFF	TGCGCCAGCAGCCTCTCACAGGATTTGAACACTGAAGCTTTCTTT
TRBV29-1	-	TRBJ1-1	-	CSVVTVTEAFF	TGCAGCGTTGTAACGGTTACTGAAGCTTTCTTT
TRBV7-9	-	TRBJ1-4	few	CASSTRRWYEKLFF	TGTGCCAGCAGCACCCGACGGTGGTATGAAAAACTGTTTTTT
TRBV27	TRBD1	TRBJ2-1	-	CASSLGQGAYNEQFF	TGTGCCAGCAGTTTGGGGCAGGGGGCCTACAATGAGCAGTTCTTC
TRBV6-1	TRBD1	TRBJ1-6	-	CASSEASGGSSPLHF	TGTGCCAGCAGTGAAGCCTCAGGGGGCAGTTCACCCCTCCACTTT
TRBV29-1	TRBD1	TRBJ2-7	-	CSGSSGQGDYEQYF	TGCAGCGGCTCATCGGGACAGGGCGACTACGAGCAGTACTTC
TRBV20-1	-	TRBJ1-1	-	CSARDQGEAFF	TGCAGTGCTAGAGATCAGGGTGAAGCTTTCTTT
TRBV30	-	TRBJ2-2	few	CAWSPGWTGELFF	TGTGCCTGGAGTCCCGGGTGGACCGGGGAGCTGTTTTTT
TRBV29-1	TRBD1	TRBJ2-7	few	CSVLRDSSLEQYF	TGCAGCGTTCTGAGGGACAGCTCTTTAGAGCAGTACTTC
TRBV7-9	-	TRBJ2-7	medium-sized	CASSHSFGEASYEQYF	TGCGCCAGCAGCCATTCGTTCGGGGAAGCGTCCTACGAGCAGTACTTC
TRBV15	-	TRBJ2-7	-	CATSSYRDTRSYEQYF	TGTGCCACCAGCAGCTACCGGGACACGCGCTCCTACGAGCAGTACTTC
TRBV13	-	TRBJ2-1	-	CASSHKGAGPYNEQFF	TGTGCCAGCAGCCATAAGGGGGCGGGGCCCTACAATGAGCAGTTCTTC
TRBV9	-	TRBJ1-2	-	CASSASLTGGYTF	TGTGCCAGCAGCGCAAGCCTGACGGGGGGCTACACCTTC
TRBV6-5	TRBD1	TRBJ2-5	-	CASSLGTALQETQYF	TGTGCCAGCAGCCTTGGGACAGCCCTCCAAGAGACCCAGTACTTC
TRBV9	TRBD2	TRBJ2-7	-	CASSAEGLAGTEQYF	TGTGCCAGCAGCGCCGAGGGACTAGCGGGGACCGAGCAGTACTTC
TRBV29-1	TRBD1	TRBJ2-5	few	CSVDRTGGGGETQYF	TGCAGCGTTGATCGGACAGGGGGCGGAGGAGAGACCCAGTACTTC
TRBV19	-	TRBJ1-1	-	CASSLTNTEAFF	TGTGCCAGTAGTCTCACGAACACTGAAGCTTTCTTT
TRBV6-6	-	TRBJ1-5	once	CASSYSIDVSNQPQHF	TGTGCCAGCAGTTACTCGATAGACGTAAGCAATCAGCCCCAGCATTTT
TRBV25-1	TRBD2	TRBJ2-7	-	CASRSGLVGGVPYEQYF	TGTGCCAGCAGGAGTGGGCTTGTGGGAGGGGTGCCCTACGAGCAGTACTTC
TRBV29-1	TRBD2	TRBJ2-1	-	CSAEAGAYNEQFF	TGCAGCGCAGAAGCGGGGGCGTACAATGAGCAGTTCTTC
TRBV7-8	TRBD1	TRBJ2-1	few	CASSLDPGQNNEQFF	TGTGCCAGCAGCTTAGATCCGGGACAGAACAATGAGCAGTTCTTC
TRBV29-1	TRBD1	TRBJ2-7	few	CSVAGGTSYEQYF	TGCAGCGTTGCAGGGGGCACTTCCTACGAGCAGTACTTC
TRBV27	-	TRBJ2-2	-	CASSSTAGELFF	TGTGCCAGCAGTTCAACAGCGGGGGAGCTGTTTTTT
TRBV9	-	TRBJ1-5	-	CASSVEDDQPQHF	TGTGCCAGCAGCGTAGAAGACGATCAGCCCCAGCATTTT
TRBV30	-	TRBJ2-7	-	CAWSVQYVQYF	TGTGCCTGGAGTGTACAGTATGTGCAGTACTTC
TRBV13	-	TRBJ2-1	-	CASLLGGGPPNEQFF	TGTGCCAGCTTACTCGGAGGGGGGCCCCCCAATGAGCAGTTCTTC
TRBV7-9	-	TRBJ2-7	few	CASSPSVGSSYEQYF	TGCGCCAGCAGCCCCTCCGTGGGGAGCTCCTACGAGCAGTACTTC
TRBV7-9	-	TRBJ1-2	few	CASSLGVPPGNNYGYTF	TGTGCCAGCAGCTTAGGAGTCCCACCTGGGAATAACTATGGCTACACCTTC
TRBV4-1	-	TRBJ2-7	-	CASSHSASYEQYF	TGCGCCAGCAGCCACAGCGCATCCTACGAGCAGTACTTC
TRBV6-5	-	TRBJ1-1	few	CASTGAGEAFF	TGTGCCAGCACGGGGGCCGGTGAAGCTTTCTTT
TRBV15	-	TRBJ2-1	-	CATSEGTYNEQFF	TGTGCCACCAGCGAGGGGACCTACAATGAGCAGTTCTTC
TRBV27	TRBD1	TRBJ1-1	-	CASSFRQGGNTEAFF	TGTGCCAGCAGTTTCCGACAGGGGGGGAACACTGAAGCTTTCTTT
TRBV27	-	TRBJ2-4	-	CASSLLGDAKNIQYF	TGTGCCAGCAGTTTATTGGGGGATGCCAAAAACATTCAGTACTTC
TRBV28	-	TRBJ2-7	-	CATDRGMGYEQYF	TGTGCCACCGACCGGGGGATGGGCTACGAGCAGTACTTC
TRBV30	-	TRBJ1-1	few	CAWSTGTEAFF	TGTGCCTGGAGCACGGGGACTGAAGCTTTCTTT
TRBV28	TRBD1	TRBJ1-4	-	CASSDGQGIRNEKLFF	TGTGCCAGCAGTGACGGACAGGGAATACGTAATGAAAAACTGTTTTTT
TRBV30	-	TRBJ1-6	-	CAWSGGDSPLHF	TGTGCCTGGAGTGGGGGAGACTCACCCCTCCACTTT